The next 19 T cell receptor beta chains were all read from a single sample in a study of control samples from healthy donors and cancer patients. Some clones are missing from TCRdb's copy, which holds only in-frame ones; the method was immunoSEQ multiplex PCR. The repertoire has over 150,000 clones, roughly 95% of them found once; the top ten carry about 0.94%. What was sequenced was blood. The origin of the receptors is a young woman in good health.

This clone was seen a single time. The chain has TRBV29-1 and TRBJ1-1; a possible D gene is TRBD1 (6 bases). Germline V gene data show CDR1 as SQVTM and CDR2 as ANQGSEA. CDR3 size: 13 residues. V dropped 7 bases and J dropped 5 bases, with 17 bases sitting between them. CDR3 in DNA: TGCAGCGGTACAGGGTACGGGGGAACTGAAGCTTTCTTT. Translated: CSGTGYGGTEAFF. The full variable domain, with the rest looked up from reference TRBV29-1 and TRBJ1-1, is SAVISQKPSRDICQRGTSLTIQCQVDSQVTMMFWYRQQPGQSLTLIATANQGSEATYESGFVIDKFPISRPNLTFSTLTVSNMSPEDSSIYLCSGTGYGGTEAFFGQGTRLTVV.

The CDR3 DNA reads TGTGCCAGCAGTTTAGGTGCCAACTACAATGAGCAGTTCTTC. As protein: CASSLGANYNEQFF. The V gene is TRBV27, the J gene TRBJ2-1; D is undetermined. V shed 2 bases and J shed 3 bases, with 8 bases lying between them. In germline, CDR1 is MNHEY, CDR2 SMNVEV (reference sequence). This CDR3 is built from 14 residues.

This clone was seen only once. J is TRBJ2-7 and V is TRBV6-5, with 7 bases matching TRBD1. Germline V CDR1 and CDR2: MNHEY, SVGAGI. CDR3 length equals 14 residues. J was trimmed by 3 bases and V by 2 bases; bases with no gene match: 4. The CDR3 nucleotides are TGTGCCAGCAGTTACGGGACAGATGGCTACGAGCAGTACTTC. Protein product: CASSYGTDGYEQYF.

The chain employs TRBV5-5 and TRBJ2-2; D is unclear. Per the germline V gene, CDR1 is SGHKS and CDR2 is YYEKEE (reference sequence). The V end was cut by 2 bases, the J end by 6 bases, with 17 bases between. There are 16 residues in the CDR3. The CDR3 loop reads CASSFIQTPSSGELFF. The CDR3 coding sequence is TGTGCCAGCAGCTTTATACAGACACCCAGCTCCGGGGAGCTGTTTTTT.

This chain joins TRBV7-9 and TRBJ1-1; D is unresolved. Per the germline V gene, CDR1 is SEHNR and CDR2 is FQNEAQ (reference sequence). Trimming shortened V by 1 base and J by 7 bases, and 4 bases separated the two germline ends. This CDR3 is built from 11 residues. CDR3 region: CASSLGGEAFF. Here the CDR3 DNA reads TGTGCCAGCAGCTTAGGGGGTGAAGCTTTCTTT.

This chain uses TRBV3-1 (or the pseudogene TRBV3-2) with TRBJ1-4, with D uncertain. CDR1 and CDR2 from the germline V gene are LGHDT and YNNKEL (reference sequence). Deletions cut 1 base from V and 0 bases from J, with 3 bases between. The CDR3 runs 14 residues. The CDR3 region is CASSQAATNEKLFF. The CDR3 bases are TGTGCCAGCAGCCAAGCCGCAACTAATGAAAAACTGTTTTTT.

This clone was detected once. The gene calls are TRBV21-1 and TRBJ1-1; TRBD1 reflects the table's D call only, with no check against the DNA. TRBV21-1 has pseudogene status. The length of the CDR3 is 18 residues. The CDR3 nucleotides are TGTGCCAGCAGCAAAGGGACAGGAATTACCCCTGGGGACACTGAAGCTTTCTTT. It translates to CASSKGTGITPGDTEAFF.

The V call is TRBV15, the J call TRBJ2-7, with TRBD1 as a possible D gene (6 bases). The CDR3 is 16 amino acids. CDR1 LNHNV and CDR2 YYDKDF come from the germline V gene (reference sequence). V gave up 3 bases and J gave up 0 bases, with 15 bases separating them. CDR3 bases: TGTGCCACCAGCAGTACCAAGACAGGTTACTCCTACGAGCAGTACTTC. It encodes CATSSTKTGYSYEQYF. The variable domain in full, with the rest retrieved from reference TRBV15 and TRBJ2-7, is DAMVIQNPRYQVTQFGKPVTLSCSQTLNHNVMYWYQQKSSQAPKLLFHYYDKDFNNEADTPDNFQSRRPNTSFCFLDIRSPGLGDTAMYLCATSSTKTGYSYEQYFGPGTRLTVT.

The chain links TRBV11-2 to TRBJ2-1; 11 nucleotides line up with TRBD1. This CDR3 comprises 14 residues. The germline gives CDR1 SGHAT, CDR2 FQNNGV. The ends lost 5 bases at V and 10 bases at J; junction bases unmatched: 7. The CDR3 DNA reads as TGTGCCAGCAGCAGAAGGACAGGGGGCCGGGAGCAGTTCTTC. Protein sequence: CASSRRTGGREQFF.

This chain links TRBV28 with TRBJ1-6; TRBD1 might be the D (5 bases). This CDR3 is 14 amino acids long. Germline values: CDR1 MDHEN, CDR2 SYDVKM. V gave up 9 bases and J gave up 9 bases, with 18 bases separating them. The CDR3 sequence: CARGTPGSPSPLHF. The CDR3 region has the DNA TGTGCCAGAGGGACCCCGGGTTCCCCTTCACCCCTCCACTTT.

The chain recombines TRBV28 with TRBJ1-1; D not certain. Germline CDR1 and CDR2: MDHEN and SYDVKM. Trimming took off 2 bases at V and 8 bases at J, with 9 bases between the two ends. CDR3 size: 12 residues. CDR3: CASSLRTREAFF. DNA for the CDR3: TGTGCCAGCAGTTTAAGAACTCGCGAAGCTTTCTTT.

This clone was found once. The chain has TRBV5-1 and TRBJ1-4; D might be TRBD1 (5 bases). Germline CDR1 SGHRS, CDR2 YFSETQ. V lost 4 bases and J lost 7, with 14 bases in between. This CDR3 has 14 amino acids. This CDR3 is CASSLQEPGEKLFF. CDR3 nucleotide sequence: TGCGCCAGCAGCCTACAGGAACCTGGTGAAAAACTGTTTTTT.

The rearrangement links TRBV5-1 to TRBJ1-3; the D is unclear. This CDR3 region has 16 residues. V shed 4 bases and J shed 0 bases, with 14 bases lying between them. Germline values: CDR1 SGHRS, CDR2 YFSETQ. CDR3 sequence reads: CASSPDPPISGNTIYF. CDR3 DNA sequence: TGCGCCAGCAGCCCGGACCCGCCTATCTCTGGAAACACCATATATTTT.

This sequence joins TRBV19 and TRBJ1-2; D gene unclear. The CDR3 runs to 10 residues. The germline CDR1 and CDR2 sequences are LNHDA and SQIVND (reference sequence). Trimming took 10 bases from V and 8 from J, leaving 11 bases between them. CDR3 sequence (DNA): TGTGCCACCGAGGGCGCGGGCTACACCTTC. Translated: CATEGAGYTF.

V usage is TRBV12-3 or TRBV12-4 and J usage is TRBJ2-5; D is unclear. The ends were cut back, 3 bases at V and 5 bases at J, with 10 bases in the middle. The CDR3 runs 13 residues. The CDR3 here is CASSFVAGETQYF. CDR3 bases: TGTGCCAGCAGTTTCGTAGCAGGCGAGACCCAGTACTTC.

In this sample, this clone turned up once. This sequence joins TRBV9 and TRBJ2-3; D is perhaps TRBD1 (5 bases). CDR3 length equals 15 residues. Germline CDR1 is SGDLS and CDR2 is YYNGEE. V lost 3 bases and J lost 2, with 13 bases in between. The CDR3 DNA sequence: TGTGCCAGCAGCGGGACAACCCTTGCCACAGATACGCAGTATTTT. Residues: CASSGTTLATDTQYF.

This clone showed up just a few times. This same CDR3 is encoded by further DNA sequences in the sample. The V gene is TRBV3-1 (or the pseudogene TRBV3-2), the J gene TRBJ2-1; 9 bases line up with TRBD2. The CDR3 extends over 17 amino acids. V was clipped by 4 bases and J by 8 bases; unmatched bases: 15. The germline V gene encodes CDR1 LGHDT and CDR2 YNNKEL (reference sequence). The CDR3 coding sequence is TGTGCCAGCAGCCCCAGGGATAGCGGGAGCCTCGGGGATGAGCAGTTCTTC. Its translation: CASSPRDSGSLGDEQFF.

The rearrangement joins TRBV10-1 to TRBJ1-1; the match to TRBD1 covers 8 bases. This CDR3 has 13 amino acids. Germline V gives CDR1 WNHNN, CDR2 SYGVQD (reference sequence). Trimming took 10 bases from V and 10 from J; bases not matched to a gene: 14. DNA of the CDR3: TGCGCCACCCCTCGGGCAGGGGGCTACGGAGCTTTCTTT. As protein: CATPRAGGYGAFF.

The chain joins TRBV30 to TRBJ1-6; D might be TRBD1 (6 bases). The CDR3 sequence is 13 residues long. The V end lost 2 bases, the J end lost 9 bases, and 11 bases lay between the germline ends. Germline values: CDR1 GTSNPN, CDR2 SVGIG (reference sequence). In DNA form, the CDR3 reads TGTGCCTGGAGTACTCGGGACACTTCACCCCTCCACTTT. Translation: CAWSTRDTSPLHF.